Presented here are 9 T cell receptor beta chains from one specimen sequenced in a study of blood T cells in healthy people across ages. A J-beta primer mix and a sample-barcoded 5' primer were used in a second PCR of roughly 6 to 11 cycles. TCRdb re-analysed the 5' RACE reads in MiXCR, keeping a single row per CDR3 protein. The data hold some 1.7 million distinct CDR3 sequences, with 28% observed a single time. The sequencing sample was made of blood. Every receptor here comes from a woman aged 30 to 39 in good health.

The CDR3 DNA sequence: TGCAGTGCTAGAGAGGGCCCTTACAATGAGCAGTTCTTC. The encoded protein is CSAREGPYNEQFF. This chain joins TRBV20-1 and TRBJ2-1, with D unresolved. Germline V gene lookup returns CDR1 DFQATT and CDR2 SNEGSKA (reference sequence). Trimming removed 0 bases from V and 4 bases from J, with 7 bases in between. This CDR3 contains 13 residues.

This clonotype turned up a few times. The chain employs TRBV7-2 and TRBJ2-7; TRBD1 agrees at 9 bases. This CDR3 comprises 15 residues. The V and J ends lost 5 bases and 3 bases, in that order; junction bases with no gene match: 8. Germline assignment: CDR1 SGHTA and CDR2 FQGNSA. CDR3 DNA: TGTGCCAGCAGCCCTGAGCGACAGGGGGACTACGAGCAGTACTTC. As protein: CASSPERQGDYEQYF.

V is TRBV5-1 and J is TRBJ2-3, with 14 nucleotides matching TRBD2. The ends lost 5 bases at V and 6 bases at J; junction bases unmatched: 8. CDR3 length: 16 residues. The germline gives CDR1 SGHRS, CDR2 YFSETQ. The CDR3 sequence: CASSYLTSGGADTQYF. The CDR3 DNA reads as TGCGCCAGCAGTTACCTGACTAGCGGGGGGGCGGATACGCAGTATTTT.

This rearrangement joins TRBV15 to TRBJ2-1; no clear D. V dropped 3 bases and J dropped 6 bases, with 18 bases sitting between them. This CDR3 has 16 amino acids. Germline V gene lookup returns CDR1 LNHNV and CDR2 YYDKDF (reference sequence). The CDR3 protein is CATSSLDAGWVNEQFF. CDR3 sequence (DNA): TGTGCCACCAGCAGTCTGGACGCCGGTTGGGTCAATGAGCAGTTCTTC. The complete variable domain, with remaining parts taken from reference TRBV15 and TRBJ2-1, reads DAMVIQNPRYQVTQFGKPVTLSCSQTLNHNVMYWYQQKSSQAPKLLFHYYDKDFNNEADTPDNFQSRRPNTSFCFLDIRSPGLGDTAMYLCATSSLDAGWVNEQFFGPGTRLTVL.

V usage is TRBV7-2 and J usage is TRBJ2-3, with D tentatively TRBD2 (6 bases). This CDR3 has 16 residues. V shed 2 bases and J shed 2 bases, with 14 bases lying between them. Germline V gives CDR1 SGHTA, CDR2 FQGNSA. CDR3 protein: CASSLTEGLDTDTQYF. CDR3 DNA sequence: TGTGCCAGCAGCTTAACGGAGGGATTGGACACAGATACGCAGTATTTT.

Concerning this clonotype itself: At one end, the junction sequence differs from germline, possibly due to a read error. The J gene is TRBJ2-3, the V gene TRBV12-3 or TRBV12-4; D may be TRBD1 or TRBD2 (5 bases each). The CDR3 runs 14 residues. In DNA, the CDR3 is TGTGCCAGCAGTTTAGCCCGGGGCACAGATACGCGGTATTTT. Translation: CASSLARGTDTRYF.

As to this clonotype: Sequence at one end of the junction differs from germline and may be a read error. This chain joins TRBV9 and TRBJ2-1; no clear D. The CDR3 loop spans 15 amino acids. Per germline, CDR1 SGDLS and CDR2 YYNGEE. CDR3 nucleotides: TGTGCCAGCAGGGCGACCGGTAGCTCCTACAATGAGCAGTGCTTC. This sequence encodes CASRATGSSYNEQCF.

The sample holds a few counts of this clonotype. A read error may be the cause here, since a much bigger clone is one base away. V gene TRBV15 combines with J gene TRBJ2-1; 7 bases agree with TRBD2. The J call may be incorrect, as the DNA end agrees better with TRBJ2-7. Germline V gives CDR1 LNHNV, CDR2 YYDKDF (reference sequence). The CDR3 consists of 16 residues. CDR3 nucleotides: TGTGCCACCAGATCGGCGGGGGTCCGGTCCTACAATGAGCAGTACTTC. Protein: CATRSAGVRSYNEQYF.

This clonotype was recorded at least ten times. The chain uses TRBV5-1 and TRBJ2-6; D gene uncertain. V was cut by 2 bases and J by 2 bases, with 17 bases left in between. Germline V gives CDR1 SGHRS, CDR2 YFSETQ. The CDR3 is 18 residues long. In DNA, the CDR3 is TGCGCCAGCAGCTTCGAAGGACCTAGGATGGCTGGGGCCAACGTCCTGACTTTC. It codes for CASSFEGPRMAGANVLTF.